A single sample gave rise to the 30 T cell receptor beta chains below, sequenced in a study of blood T cells in healthy people across ages (dated by TCRdb to about 2015). Libraries were constructed by 5' RACE. Sequencing instrument: Illumina HiSeq 2500. A second PCR of 7 to 11 cycles was performed with a sample-barcoded 5' primer and a J-beta primer mix. Using fastp trimming at Q25 and MiXCR clonotype assembly, TCRdb reanalyzed the public sequencing data and kept in-frame beta chains. Every distinct CDR3 protein forms one entry, paired with its most common genes and DNA. The sample data list 2 million or so distinct CDR3 sequences, and about 50% of these were observed just once. Of the sample, around 2.1% falls within the top ten clones. The sequencing sample was made of blood. These receptors all come from a woman aged 40-49 years in good health.

The chain recombines TRBV7-2 with TRBJ1-1, with TRBD1 matching over 7 bases. The CDR3 is made up of 15 amino acids. V lost 2 bases, J lost 2 bases, and 5 bases stayed unmatched. Germline V CDR1 and CDR2: SGHTA, FQGNSA. The CDR3 reads CASSLPRTGNTEAFF. As DNA, the CDR3 is TGTGCCAGCAGCTTACCAAGGACAGGCAACACTGAAGCTTTCTTT.

This clonotype was picked up a small number of times. The chain carries TRBV7-2 and TRBJ1-2, with a possible D match to TRBD1 (5 bases). From germline, CDR1 is SGHTA and CDR2 FQGNSA. The CDR3 totals 13 residues. With 5 bases removed from V and 6 bases from J, the gap between germline ends came to 13 bases. The CDR3 here is CASSQRSGHGYTF. CDR3 bases: TGTGCCAGCAGCCAACGGTCAGGGCATGGCTACACCTTC.

The rearrangement uses TRBV7-9 and TRBJ2-5, with 7 bases lining up with TRBD1. The V gene end was trimmed by 4 bases and the J gene end by 1 base; junction bases not matched to a gene: 18. Germline V gene lookup returns CDR1 SEHNR and CDR2 FQNEAQ (reference sequence). This CDR3 comprises 19 residues. The CDR3 reads CASSSRPSTGVGAQETQYF. The CDR3 DNA is TGTGCCAGCAGCTCTAGGCCTTCAACAGGGGTGGGGGCCCAAGAGACCCAGTACTTC.

This clonotype was counted a single time. CDR3 sequence (DNA): TGCGCCAGCAGCCAAAGGGCAGGGGTTTTGAAGACCCAGTACTTC. Residues: CASSQRAGVLKTQYF. V and J are TRBV4-1 and TRBJ2-7; D is possibly TRBD1 (6 bases). Judging by the DNA end, TRBJ2-5 fits better; the J call may be wrong. CDR1 and CDR2 from the germline V gene are MGHRA and YSYEKL. The CDR3 sequence is 15 residues long.

The chain has TRBV5-5 and TRBJ2-1; D unresolved. The V and J ends lost 2 bases and 0 bases respectively, with 15 bases between them. CDR1 is SGHKS, CDR2 YYEKEE, per germline (reference sequence). CDR3 size: 17 residues. CDR3 sequence: CASSFFNRTSSYNEQFF. The CDR3 region has the DNA TGTGCCAGCAGCTTTTTCAATCGAACGAGCTCCTACAATGAGCAGTTCTTC.

This clonotype was counted between two and nine times. The rearrangement joins TRBV20-1 to TRBJ1-5; 9 nucleotides agree with TRBD1. Unmatched junction bases numbered 1, after V lost 3 bases and J lost 4 bases. The CDR3 length is 13 residues. Per germline, CDR1 DFQATT and CDR2 SNEGSKA (reference sequence). CDR3 loop: CSARDRGNQPQHF. CDR3 bases: TGCAGTGCTAGGGACAGGGGTAATCAGCCCCAGCATTTT.

CDR3 loop: CASSPDRTSGYTF. The CDR3 bases are TGTGCCAGCAGCCCGGACAGGACTTCTGGCTACACCTTC. The V call is TRBV5-6, the J call TRBJ1-2; 7 positions match TRBD1. Per the germline V gene, CDR1 is SGHDT and CDR2 is YYEEEE. This CDR3 spans 13 amino acids. V shed 4 bases, J shed 7 bases, and the junction held 7 bases outside the gene matches. Filled out from reference TRBV5-6 and TRBJ1-2, the complete variable domain reads DAGVTQSPTHLIKTRGQQVTLRCSPKSGHDTVSWYQQALGQGPQFIFQYYEEEERQRGNFPDRFSGHQFPNYSSELNVNALLLGDSALYLCASSPDRTSGYTFGSGTRLTVV.

CDR3 nucleotide sequence: TGTGCCAGCAGCCCCCCCCCGGGGGGACCAAACTATGGCTACACCTTC. Amino acids: CASSPPPGGPNYGYTF. The chain joins TRBV13 to TRBJ1-2; D might be TRBD1 (5 bases). CDR1 PRHDT and CDR2 FYEKMQ come from the germline V gene (reference sequence). The CDR3 spans 16 residues. With 5 bases removed from V and 2 bases from J, the gap between germline ends came to 18 bases.

There are a few counts of this clonotype. J is TRBJ2-3 and V is TRBV5-1; TRBD2 agrees at 9 bases. The ends lost 7 bases at V and 4 bases at J; junction bases unmatched: 13. This CDR3 is built from 16 residues. The germline V gene has CDR1 SGHRS and CDR2 YFSETQ. The CDR3 spells CASGTGLAIGADTQYF. CDR3 coding DNA: TGCGCCAGCGGCACGGGACTAGCAATTGGCGCAGATACGCAGTATTTT.

This chain uses TRBV7-9 with TRBJ2-7, with 7 positions matching TRBD2. The V gene end was trimmed by 4 bases and the J gene end by 0 bases; junction bases not matched to a gene: 18. Germline V CDR1 and CDR2: SEHNR, FQNEAQ (reference sequence). There are 19 residues in the CDR3. The CDR3 region has the DNA TGTGCCAGCAGCTCCGAGGGTGGACGAGCGGGGCGAAGCTCCTACGAGCAGTACTTC. Protein sequence: CASSSEGGRAGRSSYEQYF.

The chain joins TRBV29-1 to TRBJ1-5; maybe TRBD1 (5 bases). The germline V gene encodes CDR1 SQVTM and CDR2 ANQGSEA. The CDR3 is 13 amino acids. Trimming shortened V by 3 bases and J by 4 bases, and 10 bases separated the two germline ends. CDR3 residues: CSVEVGPNQPQHF. The CDR3 DNA follows: TGCAGCGTTGAGGTGGGGCCGAATCAGCCCCAGCATTTT.

V and J are TRBV27 and TRBJ2-3; TRBD2 matches 8 bases. Germline V lookup: CDR1 MNHEY, CDR2 SMNVEV (reference sequence). The CDR3 spans 15 residues. J was trimmed by 7 bases and V by 6 bases; bases with no gene match: 12. CDR3 in amino acids: CASSSPGGGPNTQYF. DNA for the CDR3: TGTGCCAGCAGCTCCCCCGGGGGGGGCCCAAATACGCAGTATTTT.

The chain joins TRBV27 to TRBJ2-7, with D possibly being TRBD1 (7 bases). The CDR3 is made up of 13 amino acids. Per germline, CDR1 MNHEY and CDR2 SMNVEV (reference sequence). With 5 bases removed from V and 12 bases from J, the gap between germline ends came to 20 bases. The CDR3 reads CASSPNQGGPRYF. CDR3 sequence (DNA): TGTGCCAGCAGTCCGAACCAGGGGGGTCCGAGGTACTTC.

There are a few counts of this clonotype. CDR3 sequence: CASSLAIGVDTQYF. Here the CDR3 DNA reads TGTGCCAGCAGTTTAGCGATTGGGGTAGATACGCAGTATTTT. V and J are TRBV12-3 or TRBV12-4 and TRBJ2-3; D is uncertain. The CDR3 extends over 14 amino acids. Trimming shortened V by 0 bases and J by 5 bases, and 9 bases separated the two germline ends.

The rearrangement uses TRBV7-9 and TRBJ2-3; 7 bases are a match to TRBD1. The CDR3 is 13 amino acids. CDR1 is SEHNR, CDR2 FQNEAQ, per germline (reference sequence). Losses at the gene ends were 4 bases for V and 6 bases for J; bases not matched to a gene: 4. The CDR3 is CASSSTGVDTQYF. The CDR3 nucleotides read TGTGCCAGCAGCTCTACAGGGGTGGATACGCAGTATTTT.

This clonotype was counted between two and nine times. The chain joins TRBV6-5 to TRBJ1-2, with a possible D match to TRBD1 (5 bases). Germline CDR1 MNHEY, CDR2 SVGAGI. The V and J ends lost 7 bases and 5 bases respectively, with 11 bases between them. The CDR3 totals 12 residues. In DNA form, the CDR3 reads TGTGCCAGCACCCAGGGTGCGTATGGCTACACCTTC. Its protein product is CASTQGAYGYTF.

This clonotype was found a few times. The chain carries TRBV10-3 and TRBJ1-5; TRBD1 might be the D (6 bases). V lost 6 bases and J lost 4, with 10 bases in between. This CDR3 has 13 amino acids. Germline V lookup: CDR1 ENHRY, CDR2 SYGVKD. As DNA, the CDR3 is TGTGCCATCAGACCAGGGGAGAATCAGCCCCAGCATTTT. This encodes CAIRPGENQPQHF.

The rearrangement joins TRBV7-2 to TRBJ2-7, with D hard to call. CDR1 and CDR2 from the germline V gene are SGHTA and FQGNSA. The germline V and J ends were trimmed by 1 base and 1 base, with 8 bases remaining between them. There are 14 residues in the CDR3. The CDR3 bases are TGTGCCAGCAGCTTAGTGGGCAGGTCCTACGAGCAGTACTTC. Translating gives CASSLVGRSYEQYF. The full variable domain, rest sourced from reference TRBV7-2 and TRBJ2-7, is GAGVSQSPSNKVTEKGKDVELRCDPISGHTALYWYRQSLGQGLEFLIYFQGNSAPDKSGLPSDRFSAERTGGSVSTLTIQRTQQEDSAVYLCASSLVGRSYEQYFGPGTRLTVT.

The J gene is TRBJ2-5, the V gene TRBV2, with 8 bases identical to TRBD1. The CDR3 loop spans 15 amino acids. The V gene's germline CDR1 is SNHLY and CDR2 FYNNEI. V was clipped by 1 base and J by 2 bases; unmatched bases: 3. The CDR3 nucleotides read TGTGCCAGCAGTGAAGGCAGGGGGCGGCAAGAGACCCAGTACTTC. Encoded protein: CASSEGRGRQETQYF.

CDR3 residues: CASSTLRTGEQFF. The CDR3, as DNA: TGCGCCAGCAGCACCTTAAGGACGGGTGAGCAGTTCTTC. The rearrangement uses TRBV4-3 and TRBJ2-1; D unclear. The V end was cut by 5 bases, the J end by 9 bases, with 14 bases between. The CDR3 runs to 13 residues. Germline V gene lookup returns CDR1 LGHNA and CDR2 YSLEER.

This clonotype showed up just a few times. The rearrangement uses TRBV9 and TRBJ1-6, with D uncertain. The CDR3 is 15 residues long. Between the trimmed V and J ends, which lost 0 bases and 7 bases, there was a span of 11 bases. Germline V gene lookup returns CDR1 SGDLS and CDR2 YYNGEE. CDR3 sequence: CASSVARTGNSPLHF. DNA of the CDR3: TGTGCCAGCAGCGTAGCTCGGACGGGGAATTCACCCCTCCACTTT.

Only a few counts were recorded for this clonotype. The V call is TRBV7-9, the J call TRBJ1-2; 9 bases fit TRBD1. The junction had 8 bases not matched to a gene; V was cut back by 2 bases and J by 13 bases. This CDR3 is 13 amino acids long. Germline CDR1 is SEHNR and CDR2 is FQNEAQ (reference sequence). The CDR3 DNA reads as TGTGCCAGCAGCTTACCGGGACAGGGAGGATCCACCTTC. Translated, it gives CASSLPGQGGSTF.

This chain uses TRBV7-9 with TRBJ2-2; D may match TRBD1 or TRBD2 (5 bases each). The CDR3 extends over 16 amino acids. V lost 1 base, J lost 6 bases, and 15 bases lay in between. Germline-derived CDR1 and CDR2 are SEHNR and FQNEAQ (reference sequence). CDR3: CASSLVWGKIPGELFF. CDR3 in DNA: TGTGCCAGCAGCTTAGTCTGGGGGAAGATCCCCGGGGAGCTGTTTTTT.

The table lists this clonotype with a few counts. The J gene is TRBJ2-1, the V gene TRBV4-3; 9 nucleotides align to TRBD1. The CDR3 has 16 residues. The V segment lost 5 bases and the J segment 6 bases; nucleotides outside the gene matches: 11. Germline V gene sequence: CDR1 LGHNA, CDR2 YSLEER. CDR3 region: CASSVRDRVLGNEQFF. DNA of the CDR3: TGCGCCAGCAGCGTCCGGGACAGGGTTTTAGGCAATGAGCAGTTCTTC.

The chain combines TRBV27 with TRBJ2-7; D is perhaps TRBD2 (7 bases). The V gene's germline CDR1 is MNHEY and CDR2 SMNVEV (reference sequence). This CDR3 contains 16 residues. Trimming took 10 bases from V and 0 from J, leaving 22 bases between them. This CDR3 reads CATRLGGPIGSYEQYF. The CDR3 region has the DNA TGTGCCACGCGATTGGGGGGGCCGATCGGCTCCTACGAGCAGTACTTC.

This chain links TRBV6-1 with TRBJ2-7; TRBD1 is a possible D gene (6 bases). The germline V gene has CDR1 MNHNS and CDR2 SASEGT. CDR3 length: 15 amino acids. V was shortened by 3 bases and J by 1 base, with 13 bases between the two germline ends. CDR3 residues: CASSDTGSVSYEQYF. Written as DNA, the CDR3 is TGTGCCAGCAGTGACACAGGGAGTGTTTCCTACGAGCAGTACTTC.

The chain joins TRBV3-1 to TRBJ2-4; 8 positions agree with TRBD1. The tail of the sequence fits TRBJ2-7 better, so the J call may be wrong. The CDR3 sequence is 16 residues long. Germline V gene lookup returns CDR1 LGHDT and CDR2 YNNKEL (reference sequence). The CDR3 DNA sequence: TGTGCCAGCAGCCAGTCCCTTAGGACAGGGAACTACGAGCAGTACTTC. It encodes CASSQSLRTGNYEQYF.

The rearrangement uses TRBV20-1 and TRBJ2-7, with 13 bases lining up with TRBD2. Germline CDR1 and CDR2: DFQATT and SNEGSKA (reference sequence). This CDR3 contains 15 residues. V was clipped by 0 bases and J by 3 bases; unmatched bases: 2. The CDR3 spells CSARDRTSGGYEQYF. The CDR3 region has the DNA TGCAGTGCTAGAGATAGGACTAGCGGGGGCTACGAGCAGTACTTC.

The J gene is TRBJ2-5, the V gene TRBV7-2; D is unclear. V lost 1 base and J lost 5, with 14 bases in between. This CDR3 region has 15 residues. Germline V CDR1 and CDR2: SGHTA, FQGNSA. CDR3 amino acids: CASSLERFLRETQYF. The CDR3 DNA reads as TGTGCCAGCAGCTTAGAACGTTTCCTTAGGGAGACCCAGTACTTC.

The table lists this clonotype with a few counts. The J gene is TRBJ2-7, the V gene TRBV14; 7 bases fit TRBD1. V lost 0 bases to trimming and J lost 3 bases; unmatched junction nucleotides: 14. In germline, CDR1 is SGHDN, CDR2 FVKESK. This CDR3 is 18 amino acids long. CDR3 in DNA: TGTGCCAGCAGCCAAGAAGGGGGCCTGACAGGGTACAGCTACGAGCAGTACTTC. Translated: CASSQEGGLTGYSYEQYF.